The 14 T cell receptor beta chains below come from one sample, sequenced in a study of CD8+CD57+ T cells in acquired aplastic anemia. The use of genomic DNA as template underpinned the TCR beta VDJ and CDR3 profiling. TCRdb ran MiXCR on the reads and lists one entry per CDR3 protein. The table includes roughly 100,000 distinct CDR3 sequences, 55% to 70% detected once. Patients included in sequencing had previously demonstrated CD8+CD57+ cell expansion by flow cytometry. The sequencing input was sorted CD4+, CD8+, or CD8+CD57+ T cells (not recorded which) from PBMCs. These receptors came from a human donor with aplastic anemia.

The chain couples TRBV19 to TRBJ2-6; the D is unclear. The V gene's germline CDR1 is LNHDA and CDR2 SQIVND (reference sequence). The CDR3 runs to 15 residues. V lost 9 bases to trimming and J lost 0 bases, with 12 bases between them. CDR3 sequence (DNA): TGTGCCAGCTCCCCTCTTTACTCTGGGGCCAACGTCCTGACTTTC. This gives the protein CASSPLYSGANVLTF.

Regarding this clonotype: Its ends do not fully match the called genes, so a read error is possible. This sequence joins TRBV29-1 and TRBJ2-3; TRBD1 might be the D (5 bases). Germline V gene sequence: CDR1 SQVTM, CDR2 ANQGSEA. The CDR3 extends over 13 amino acids. CDR3 DNA sequence: TGCAGCGTGGAAGGACACGGGACAGATACGCAGTATTTT. This gives the protein CSVEGHGTDTQYF.

The V and J genes are TRBV7-8 and TRBJ2-7; D is ambiguous. Trimming shortened V by 4 bases and J by 0 bases, and 10 bases separated the two germline ends. This CDR3 comprises 14 residues. Germline CDR1 reads SGHVS; CDR2 reads FQNEAQ. CDR3 nucleotides: TGTGCCAGCAGCTCCGCTATCGACTCCTACGAGCAGTACTTC. It encodes CASSSAIDSYEQYF.

This clonotype was detected only once. The chain uses TRBV2 and TRBJ1-2; D is perhaps TRBD1 (6 bases). Trimming shortened V by 7 bases and J by 3 bases, and 18 bases separated the two germline ends. The CDR3 sequence is 15 residues long. Germline-derived CDR1 and CDR2 are SNHLY and FYNNEI. The CDR3 sequence: CASTPGQSNYYGYTF. For the CDR3, the DNA is TGTGCCAGCACTCCCGGACAGTCGAATTACTATGGCTACACCTTC.

This clonotype has just one count. V gene TRBV2 combines with J gene TRBJ1-4; 10 bases map to TRBD1. The CDR3 spans 13 residues. From germline, CDR1 is SNHLY and CDR2 FYNNEI. The trim removed 8 bases at V and 9 bases at J, leaving 6 bases unmatched. CDR3 sequence: CASVRDRGQKLFF. The CDR3 DNA sequence: TGTGCCAGCGTTAGGGACAGGGGCCAAAAACTGTTTTTT.

This clonotype was seen a handful of times. This rearrangement joins TRBV20-1 to TRBJ2-3; D remains ambiguous. Trimming took 4 bases from V and 5 from J, leaving 4 bases between them. Germline V gene lookup returns CDR1 DFQATT and CDR2 SNEGSKA (reference sequence). The CDR3 consists of 10 residues. The CDR3 sequence: CSAKVDTQYF. CDR3 DNA: TGCAGTGCTAAAGTAGATACGCAGTATTTT.

Details on this clonotype: Relative to the germline gene, one junction end is altered; a read error may explain this. The chain carries TRBV9 and TRBJ1-5; no clear D. CDR1 and CDR2 from the germline V gene are SGDLS and YYNGEE. This CDR3 spans 14 amino acids. The CDR3 DNA is TGTGCCAGCAGCGTAGAAGCATGGAATCAGCCCCAGCACTTT. It codes for CASSVEAWNQPQHF.

The V gene is TRBV25-1, the J gene TRBJ2-5, with 14 nucleotides matching TRBD2. This CDR3 comprises 16 residues. Trimming cost V 6 bases and J 5 bases; bases outside gene matches: 8. Looked up from germline, CDR1 is MGHDK and CDR2 is SYGVNS. The DNA of the CDR3 is TGTGCCAGCAGCCCCGGGACTAGCGGGAGAGGGGAGACCCAGTACTTC. This codes for CASSPGTSGRGETQYF.

V usage is TRBV24-1 and J usage is TRBJ2-5; 8 bases agree with TRBD1. The V gene end was trimmed by 3 bases and the J gene end by 3 bases; junction bases not matched to a gene: 8. From germline, CDR1 is KGHDR and CDR2 SFDVKD. CDR3 size: 16 residues. The CDR3 sequence is CATSDRNRGVEETQYF. The CDR3 coding sequence is TGTGCCACCAGTGATAGGAACAGGGGGGTCGAAGAGACCCAGTACTTC.

This clonotype was counted a few times. The chain has TRBV25-1 and TRBJ2-7, with D hard to call. The CDR3 extends over 12 amino acids. Per the germline V gene, CDR1 is MGHDK and CDR2 is SYGVNS. V lost 4 bases to trimming and J lost 4 bases, with 8 bases between them. The CDR3: CASSGLDYEQYF. The DNA of the CDR3 is TGTGCCAGCAGTGGATTGGATTACGAGCAGTACTTC.

This clonotype was detected once. This chain uses TRBV19 with TRBJ2-7; 9 nucleotides match TRBD1. This CDR3 is built from 19 residues. V was clipped by 5 bases and J by 6 bases; unmatched bases: 23. CDR1 LNHDA and CDR2 SQIVND come from the germline V gene (reference sequence). In nucleotides, the CDR3 is TGTGCCAGTAGTCCCAACAGGGGGCCAACGGCGGGAAGTTACAGCGAGCAGTACTTC. This gives the protein CASSPNRGPTAGSYSEQYF.

The chain combines TRBV15 with TRBJ1-6, with D uncertain. This CDR3 is built from 13 residues. Germline CDR1 is LNHNV and CDR2 is YYDKDF (reference sequence). The V and J ends lost 7 bases and 7 bases respectively, with 11 bases between them. This CDR3 reads CATTLSTNSPLHF. The CDR3 DNA is TGTGCCACCACTCTTTCCACGAATTCACCCCTCCACTTT.

This clonotype was seen repeatedly, ten times or more. In DNA, the CDR3 is TGTGCCAGTATACAGGGGCTTGAGGCTTTCTTT. It is translated as CASIQGLEAFF. The chain carries TRBV2 and TRBJ1-1, with 7 bases aligning to TRBD1. J gave up 11 bases and V 9 bases, and 9 bases lay outside the gene matches. The CDR3 loop spans 11 amino acids. CDR1 SNHLY and CDR2 FYNNEI come from the germline V gene.

This chain uses TRBV20-1 with TRBJ2-7; the D gene is possibly TRBD2 (6 bases). CDR3 length: 14 amino acids. V was clipped by 3 bases and J by 5 bases, with 17 bases between them. Germline V gene lookup returns CDR1 DFQATT and CDR2 SNEGSKA (reference sequence). The CDR3 region has the DNA TGCAGTGCTAGCTCCGCGGGGTTAGGCGACGAGCAGTACTTC. Residues: CSASSAGLGDEQYF.